The rows below give T cell receptor beta chains drawn from one sample of a study of blood T cell repertoires in COVID-19. Using immunoSEQ multiplex PCR, the repertoire was profiled, and TCRdb retains in-frame clones only, with some absent. Here the sample spans about 170,000 clones, 65% to 80% being singletons. The sequenced material came from PBMCs or T cells enriched from blood (not recorded which). The receptors here all came from a woman in her 70s in a cohort exposed to, infected with or recovered from COVID-19 (not recorded which). CDR3s include the opening cysteine and the closing phenylalanine or tryptophan.

V gene	J gene	CDR3 protein
TRBV5-8	TRBJ2-1	CASSSLTSGSNEQFF
TRBV15	TRBJ2-7	CATSRESRVPYEQYF
TRBV27	TRBJ1-1	CASNSRLGTEAFF
TRBV19	TRBJ1-2	CASSISSYGYTF
TRBV2	TRBJ1-5	CASAATGGPRVTF
TRBV18	TRBJ1-2	CASSPGQQVNYGYTF
TRBV19	TRBJ1-2	CASSQGTAPRGYTF
TRBV4-2	TRBJ2-1	CASSQGRVGEQFF
TRBV11-2	TRBJ2-7	CASSFLAGGVYEQYF
TRBV7-2	TRBJ1-2	CASRLVPQGALYGYTF
TRBV5-1	TRBJ2-1	CASSFAAGDNEQFF
TRBV18	TRBJ1-1	CASSPLTEAFF
TRBV3-1/TRBV3-2	TRBJ2-7	CASRGVYEQYF
TRBV5-1	TRBJ2-7	CASSFSGRGYEQYF
TRBV5-1	TRBJ1-2	CASSSTGGTYGYTF
TRBV11-2	TRBJ1-2	CASSSPGTGGMYYGYTF
TRBV4-1	TRBJ2-7	CASSQEGREVRNEQYF
TRBV28	TRBJ1-2	CASRRSNYGYTF
TRBV28	TRBJ2-3	CGTASTDTQYF
TRBV5-1	TRBJ2-1	CASSLAGLAGGYNEQFF
TRBV28	TRBJ2-2	CASGGGGRDTGELFF
TRBV11-3	TRBJ2-3	CASSLGGLAGGDTQYF
TRBV9	TRBJ2-3	CASSFTSGSEDTQYF
TRBV24-1	TRBJ2-1	CATSDAGGGRRYGSLNEQFF
TRBV7-2	TRBJ1-6	CASSLTTGNSPLHF
TRBV7-6	TRBJ1-5	CASSLTAPTGDQPQHF
TRBV7-9	TRBJ2-5	CASAPPGETQYF
TRBV28	TRBJ1-1	CASSFWDRVNTEAFF
TRBV2	TRBJ1-1	CASSDTGQGWTEAFF
TRBV18	TRBJ1-2	CASFQSGTGGNGYTF
TRBV5-1	TRBJ1-2	CASSLEGQVYGYTF
TRBV7-2	TRBJ1-2	CASSLEGRGEYGYTF
TRBV11-3	TRBJ1-2	CASSRMGETTSYGYTF
TRBV5-1	TRBJ2-3	CASSLAQGTDTQYF
TRBV5-1	TRBJ1-4	CASSPGQGEEKLFF
TRBV7-8	TRBJ1-3	CASSLRGYGNTIYF
TRBV24-1	TRBJ2-2	CATSAQGENTGELFF
TRBV7-9	TRBJ2-7	CASSTTGPWSGQYF
TRBV7-6	TRBJ1-1	CASSPPGQANTEAFF
TRBV28	TRBJ1-1	CASSLATEAFF
TRBV9	TRBJ2-3	CASSPRVADTQYF
TRBV5-4	TRBJ2-5	CASSLDPGSQETQYF
TRBV18	TRBJ1-5	CASSGDSNQPQHF
TRBV5-6	TRBJ2-5	CASSLWAGETQYF
TRBV19	TRBJ2-1	CASSRVAGGSYNEQFF
TRBV5-1	TRBJ1-2	CASNEAQGNSYGYTF
TRBV19	TRBJ2-7	CASSRSLAGGYEQYF
TRBV6-5	TRBJ2-1	CASSYSGTGRNEQFF
TRBV4-2	TRBJ2-5	CASSQTEKQETQYF
TRBV7-9	TRBJ2-5	CASSSTSGGETQYF
TRBV28	TRBJ2-5	CASSLGQSQETQYF
TRBV27	TRBJ2-7	CASSLGTLYEQYF
TRBV5-1	TRBJ2-7	CASSLNQRENHEQYF